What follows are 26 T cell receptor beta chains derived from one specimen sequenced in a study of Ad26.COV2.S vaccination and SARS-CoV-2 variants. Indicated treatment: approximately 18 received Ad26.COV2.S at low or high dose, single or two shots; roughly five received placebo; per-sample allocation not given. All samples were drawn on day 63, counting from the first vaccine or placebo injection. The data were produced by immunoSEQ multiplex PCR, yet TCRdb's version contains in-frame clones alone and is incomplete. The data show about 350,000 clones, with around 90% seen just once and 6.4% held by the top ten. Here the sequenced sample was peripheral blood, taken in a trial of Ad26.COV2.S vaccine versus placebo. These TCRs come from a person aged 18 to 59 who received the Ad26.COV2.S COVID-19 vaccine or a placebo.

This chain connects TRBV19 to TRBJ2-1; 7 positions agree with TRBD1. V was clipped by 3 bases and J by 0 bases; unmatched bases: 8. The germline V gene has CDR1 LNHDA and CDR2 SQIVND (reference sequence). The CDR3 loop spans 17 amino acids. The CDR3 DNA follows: TGTGCCAGTAGTATTGAGTCGACAGGGTACTCCTACAATGAGCAGTTCTTC. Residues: CASSIESTGYSYNEQFF.

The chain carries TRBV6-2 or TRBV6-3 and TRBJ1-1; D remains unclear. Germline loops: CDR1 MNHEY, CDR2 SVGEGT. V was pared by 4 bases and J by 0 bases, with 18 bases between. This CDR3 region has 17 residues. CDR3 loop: CASSFLDGSPMNTEAFF. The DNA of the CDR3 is TGTGCCAGCAGTTTCTTAGACGGCTCACCCATGAACACTGAAGCTTTCTTT.

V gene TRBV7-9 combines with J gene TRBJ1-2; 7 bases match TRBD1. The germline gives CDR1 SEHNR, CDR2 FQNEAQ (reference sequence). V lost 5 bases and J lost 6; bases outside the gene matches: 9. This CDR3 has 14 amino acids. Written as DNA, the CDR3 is TGTGCCAGCAGCACGAACCGGGACAGCCATGGCTACACCTTC. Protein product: CASSTNRDSHGYTF. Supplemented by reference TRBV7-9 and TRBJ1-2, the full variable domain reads DTGVSQNPRHKITKRGQNVTFRCDPISEHNRLYWYRQTLGQGPEFLTYFQNEAQLEKSRLLSDRFSAERPKGSFSTLEIQRTEQGDSAMYLCASSTNRDSHGYTFGSGTRLTVV.

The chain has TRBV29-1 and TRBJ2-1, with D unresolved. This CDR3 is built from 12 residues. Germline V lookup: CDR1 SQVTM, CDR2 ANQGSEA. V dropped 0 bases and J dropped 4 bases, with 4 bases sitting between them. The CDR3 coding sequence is TGCAGCGTTGAAGAGAATTACAATGAGCAGTTCTTC. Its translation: CSVEENYNEQFF.

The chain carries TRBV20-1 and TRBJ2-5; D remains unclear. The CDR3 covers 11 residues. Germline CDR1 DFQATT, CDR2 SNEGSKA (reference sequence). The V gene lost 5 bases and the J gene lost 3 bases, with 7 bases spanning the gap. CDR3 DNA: TGCAGTGCTCACGGAGAAGAGACCCAGTACTTC. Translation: CSAHGEETQYF.

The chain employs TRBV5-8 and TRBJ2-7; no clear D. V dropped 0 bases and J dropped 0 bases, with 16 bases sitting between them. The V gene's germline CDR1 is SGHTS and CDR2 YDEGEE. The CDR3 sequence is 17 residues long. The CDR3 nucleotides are TGTGCCAGCAGCTTGGGGTCGTCAGGAAGAACCTCCTACGAGCAGTACTTC. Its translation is CASSLGSSGRTSYEQYF.

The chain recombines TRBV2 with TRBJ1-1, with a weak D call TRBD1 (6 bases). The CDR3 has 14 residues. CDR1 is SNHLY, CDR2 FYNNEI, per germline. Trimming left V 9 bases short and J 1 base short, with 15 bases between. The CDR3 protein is CARRQGYGNTEAFF. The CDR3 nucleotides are TGTGCCAGGCGGCAGGGGTATGGGAACACTGAAGCTTTCTTT.

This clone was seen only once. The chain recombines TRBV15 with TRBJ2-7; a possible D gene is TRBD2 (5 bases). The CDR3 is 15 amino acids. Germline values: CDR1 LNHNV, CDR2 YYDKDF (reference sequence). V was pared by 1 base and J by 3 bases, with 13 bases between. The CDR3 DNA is TGTGCCACCAGCAGAGCCGGGATCGAGAACTACGAGCAGTACTTC. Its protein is CATSRAGIENYEQYF.

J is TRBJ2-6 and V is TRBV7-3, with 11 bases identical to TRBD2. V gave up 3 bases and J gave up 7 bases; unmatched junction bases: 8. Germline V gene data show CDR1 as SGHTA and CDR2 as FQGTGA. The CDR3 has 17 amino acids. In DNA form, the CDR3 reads TGTGCCAGCAGCTTTCTAGCGGGAGGAGGTTCAGCCAACGTCCTGACTTTC. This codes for CASSFLAGGGSANVLTF.

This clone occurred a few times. The CDR3 sequence is CASSLAQGGYEQYF. For the CDR3, the DNA is TGCGCCAGCAGCTTGGCGCAGGGCGGCTACGAGCAGTACTTC. The chain recombines TRBV5-1 with TRBJ2-7, with D possibly TRBD1 on 5 matching bases. Between the trimmed V and J ends, which lost 0 bases and 3 bases, there was a span of 10 bases. Germline V lookup: CDR1 SGHRS, CDR2 YFSETQ. The CDR3 runs to 14 residues.

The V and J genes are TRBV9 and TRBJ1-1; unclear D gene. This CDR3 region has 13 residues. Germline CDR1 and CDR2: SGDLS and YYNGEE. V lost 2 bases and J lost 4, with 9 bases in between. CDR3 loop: CASSVGISTEAFF. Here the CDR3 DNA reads TGTGCCAGCAGCGTCGGGATTTCCACTGAAGCTTTCTTT.

The CDR3 spells CASSPQGSNQPQHF. The CDR3 region has the DNA TGTGCCAGCAGCCCCCAAGGGAGCAATCAGCCCCAGCATTTT. The chain has TRBV7-8 and TRBJ1-5; no reliable D call. Trimming removed 5 bases at V and 1 base at J, with 9 bases between. This CDR3 comprises 14 residues. The germline V gene encodes CDR1 SGHVS and CDR2 FQNEAQ.

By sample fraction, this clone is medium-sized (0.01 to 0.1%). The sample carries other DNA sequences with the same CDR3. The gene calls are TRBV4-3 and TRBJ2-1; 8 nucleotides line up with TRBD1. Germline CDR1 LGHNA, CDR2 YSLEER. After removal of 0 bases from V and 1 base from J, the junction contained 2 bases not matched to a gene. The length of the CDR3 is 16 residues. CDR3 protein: CASSQETGGSYNEQFF. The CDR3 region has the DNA TGCGCCAGCAGCCAAGAAACAGGGGGTTCCTACAATGAGCAGTTCTTC.

The CDR3 sequence: CASSMGQANEQYF. As DNA, the CDR3 is TGTGCCAGTAGTATGGGACAGGCTAACGAGCAGTACTTC. This chain uses TRBV19 with TRBJ2-7, with TRBD1 matching over 8 bases. The length of the CDR3 is 13 residues. The V and J ends lost 3 bases and 5 bases, in that order; junction bases with no gene match: 3. Germline values: CDR1 LNHDA, CDR2 SQIVND (reference sequence).

The CDR3 protein is CASSLRGGQGSSDEQYF. The CDR3 DNA sequence: TGTGCCAGCAGCCTCCGAGGGGGACAGGGATCTTCGGACGAGCAGTACTTC. The chain couples TRBV11-2 to TRBJ2-7, with 9 bases lining up with TRBD1. In germline, CDR1 is SGHAT, CDR2 FQNNGV. The CDR3 spans 17 residues. V was pared by 5 bases and J by 5 bases, with 16 bases of the junction left unmatched.

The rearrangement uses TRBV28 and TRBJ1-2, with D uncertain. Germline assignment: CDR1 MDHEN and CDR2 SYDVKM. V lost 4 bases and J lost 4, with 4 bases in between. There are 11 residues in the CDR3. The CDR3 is CASSSRYGYTF. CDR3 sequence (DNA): TGTGCCAGCAGTTCCCGCTATGGCTACACCTTC.

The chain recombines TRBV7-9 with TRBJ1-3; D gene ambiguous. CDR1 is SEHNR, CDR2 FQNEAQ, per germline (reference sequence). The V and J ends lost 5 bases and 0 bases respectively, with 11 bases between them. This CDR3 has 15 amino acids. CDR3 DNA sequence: TGTGCCAGCAGCCCCGGACGTCTCTCTGGAAACACCATATATTTT. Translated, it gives CASSPGRLSGNTIYF.

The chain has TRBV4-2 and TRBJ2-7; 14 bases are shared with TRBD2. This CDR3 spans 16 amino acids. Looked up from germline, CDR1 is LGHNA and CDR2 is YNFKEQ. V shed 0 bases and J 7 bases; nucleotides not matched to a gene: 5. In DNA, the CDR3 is TGTGCCAGCAGCCAAGACGGCGGACTAGCGGGAGGTGAGCAGTACTTC. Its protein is CASSQDGGLAGGEQYF.

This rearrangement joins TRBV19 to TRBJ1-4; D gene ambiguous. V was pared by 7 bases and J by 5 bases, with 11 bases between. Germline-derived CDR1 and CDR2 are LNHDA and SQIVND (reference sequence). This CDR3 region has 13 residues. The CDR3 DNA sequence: TGTGCCAGTACCGACTTGTTGAATGAAAAACTGTTTTTT. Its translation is CASTDLLNEKLFF.

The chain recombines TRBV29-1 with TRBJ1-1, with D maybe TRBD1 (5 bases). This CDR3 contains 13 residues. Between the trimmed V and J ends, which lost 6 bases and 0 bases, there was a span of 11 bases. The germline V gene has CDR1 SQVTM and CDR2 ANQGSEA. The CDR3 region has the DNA TGCAGCGTGGGCGGGACCTTGAACACTGAAGCTTTCTTT. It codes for CSVGGTLNTEAFF.

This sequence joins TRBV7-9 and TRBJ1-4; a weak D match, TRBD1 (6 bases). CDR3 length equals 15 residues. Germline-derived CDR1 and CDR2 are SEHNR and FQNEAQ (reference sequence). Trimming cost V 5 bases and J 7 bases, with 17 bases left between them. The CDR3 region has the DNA TGTGCCAGCAGCACAACAGGGATCGGAAGTGAAAAACTGTTTTTT. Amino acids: CASSTTGIGSEKLFF.

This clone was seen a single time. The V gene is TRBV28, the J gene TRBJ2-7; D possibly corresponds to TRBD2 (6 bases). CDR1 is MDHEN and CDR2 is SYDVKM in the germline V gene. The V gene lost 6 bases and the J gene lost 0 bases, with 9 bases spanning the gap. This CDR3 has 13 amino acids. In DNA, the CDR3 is TGTGCCAGCAGACTAGCTAGCTCCTACGAGCAGTACTTC. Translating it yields CASRLASSYEQYF.

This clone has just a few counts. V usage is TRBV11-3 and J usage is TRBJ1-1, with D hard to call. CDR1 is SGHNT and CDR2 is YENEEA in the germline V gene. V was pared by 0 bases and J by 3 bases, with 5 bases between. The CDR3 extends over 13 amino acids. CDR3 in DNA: TGTGCCAGCAGCTTAGAGAGATACACTGAAGCTTTCTTT. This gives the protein CASSLERYTEAFF.

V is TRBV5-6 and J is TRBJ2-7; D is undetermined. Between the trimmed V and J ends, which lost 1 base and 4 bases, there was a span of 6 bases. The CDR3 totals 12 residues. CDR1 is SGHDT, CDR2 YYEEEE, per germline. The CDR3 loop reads CASSLKGYEQYF. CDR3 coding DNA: TGTGCCAGCAGCTTGAAGGGATACGAGCAGTACTTC.

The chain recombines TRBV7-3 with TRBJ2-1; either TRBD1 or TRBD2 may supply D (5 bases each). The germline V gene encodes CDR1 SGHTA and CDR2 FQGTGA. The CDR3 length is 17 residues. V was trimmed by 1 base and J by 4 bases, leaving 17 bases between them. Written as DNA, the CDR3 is TGTGCCAGCAGCTTAAGGCCGGGTACTGGGGGTTACAATGAGCAGTTCTTC. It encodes CASSLRPGTGGYNEQFF. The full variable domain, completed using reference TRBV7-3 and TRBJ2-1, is GAGVSQTPSNKVTEKGKYVELRCDPISGHTALYWYRQSLGQGPEFLIYFQGTGAADDSGLPNDRFFAVRPEGSVSTLKIQRTERGDSAVYLCASSLRPGTGGYNEQFFGPGTRLTVL.

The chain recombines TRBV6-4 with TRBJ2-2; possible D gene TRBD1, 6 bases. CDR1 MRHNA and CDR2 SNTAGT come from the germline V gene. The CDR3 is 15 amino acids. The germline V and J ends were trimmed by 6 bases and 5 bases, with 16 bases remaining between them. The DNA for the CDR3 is TGTGCCAGCAGCAATACAGGGACCGGGACCGGGGAGCTGTTTTTT. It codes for CASSNTGTGTGELFF.